Each of the 30 T cell receptor beta chains below was sequenced from the same sample in a study of blood T cells in healthy people across ages. A second roughly 6 to 11 cycle PCR used barcoded and J-beta primers. One entry per CDR3 protein, called by TCRdb with MiXCR from the 5' RACE reads. The repertoire has hundreds of thousands of distinct CDR3 sequences, around 28% of them found once; the top ten carry 15% to 20%. Sequencing was performed on blood. These receptors came from an elderly woman in good health.

Of note for this clonotype: Compared with germline, one end of the junction differs, possibly owing to a read error. This sequence joins TRBV10-3 and TRBJ1-5; no reliable D call. The CDR3 is 14 amino acids. CDR1 ENHRY and CDR2 SYGVKD come from the germline V gene. The CDR3 loop is CAIRENSANRPQHF. The CDR3 DNA sequence: TGTGCCATCAGAGAAAATTCCGCCAATCGGCCCCAGCATTTT.

This clonotype has ten or more counts. The J gene is TRBJ2-3, the V gene TRBV12-3 or TRBV12-4; a weak D match, TRBD1 (5 bases). With 1 base removed from V and 3 bases from J, the gap between germline ends came to 14 bases. The length of the CDR3 is 16 residues. DNA for the CDR3: TGTGCCAGCAGTTTAGGCCTCCCGCCAGGGACAGATACGCAGTATTTT. Its protein product is CASSLGLPPGTDTQYF.

Notes on this clonotype: The junction departs from germline at one end; a sequencing error may be responsible. The chain is built from TRBV20-1 and TRBJ2-5, with TRBD1 matching over 9 bases. CDR1 is DFQATT, CDR2 SNEGSKA, per germline (reference sequence). CDR3 length: 16 residues. CDR3 nucleotide sequence: TGCAGTGCTGGAGATCTCGACAGGGGGTTCAAGGAGACCCAGTACTTC. It encodes CSAGDLDRGFKETQYF.

This clonotype was detected ten times or more. The chain couples TRBV11-2 to TRBJ2-3; 10 bases fit TRBD2. The CDR3 is 15 amino acids. J gave up 6 bases and V 5 bases, and 8 bases lay outside the gene matches. Germline assignment: CDR1 SGHAT and CDR2 FQNNGV. The chain's CDR3 is CASSQLAGVGDTQYF. The CDR3 DNA reads as TGTGCCAGCAGCCAGCTAGCGGGGGTGGGGGATACGCAGTATTTT.

This clonotype was observed many times. This rearrangement joins TRBV5-1 to TRBJ2-7; no reliable D call. This CDR3 region has 13 residues. Germline CDR1 and CDR2: SGHRS and YFSETQ. The V and J ends lost 0 bases and 7 bases respectively, with 11 bases between them. In DNA, the CDR3 is TGCGCCAGCAGCTTGGGAACGGAGAGGGAGCAGTACTTC. Amino acid sequence: CASSLGTEREQYF.

J is TRBJ1-1 and V is TRBV20-1; the D gene is possibly TRBD1 (6 bases). Per germline, CDR1 DFQATT and CDR2 SNEGSKA (reference sequence). V gave up 7 bases and J gave up 4 bases, with 10 bases separating them. CDR3 length: 11 amino acids. The CDR3 DNA reads TGCAGTGGTAGCAGGGGCACTGAAGCTTTCTTT. This codes for CSGSRGTEAFF.

This sequence joins TRBV5-1 and TRBJ1-2; 9 nucleotides line up with TRBD1. Trimming at V came to 7 bases and at J to 2 bases, leaving 6 bases not matched to a gene. The germline V gene has CDR1 SGHRS and CDR2 YFSETQ. The CDR3 loop spans 14 amino acids. CDR3 nucleotide sequence: TGCGCCAGCTATCCGGGACAGGGAAACTATGGCTACACCTTC. Its translation is CASYPGQGNYGYTF.

On this clonotype itself: A clone one base away is much larger, so this may be a read error. The chain joins TRBV7-2 to TRBJ2-7; 7 nucleotides agree with TRBD1. Per germline, CDR1 SGHTA and CDR2 FQGNSA. V was clipped by 3 bases and J by 4 bases; unmatched bases: 6. The CDR3 totals 14 residues. The CDR3 coding sequence is TGTGCCAGCAGCTTTACGGGACAGTGTTACGAGCAGTACTTC. It codes for CASSFTGQCYEQYF.

As regards this clonotype: In this CDR3 the conserved last residue, phenylalanine or tryptophan, is missing, so a read error is likely. The chain is built from TRBV7-2 and TRBJ2-7; 9 bases align to TRBD1. Near its end, the DNA agrees better with TRBJ2-5, so the J call may be wrong. Germline V gives CDR1 SGHTA, CDR2 FQGNSA. CDR3 size: 13 residues. The CDR3 DNA reads as TGTGTCAGCAGCCGGGACAGGGCAGAGACCCAGTACTTA. Protein sequence: CVSSRDRAETQYL.

The sample holds many counts of this clonotype. The chain combines TRBV6-2 or TRBV6-3 with TRBJ2-3; the D is unclear. CDR3 length: 13 residues. The V end was cut by 2 bases, the J end by 6 bases, with 9 bases between. CDR1 and CDR2 (germline): MNHEY, SVGEGT. The CDR3 sequence: CASSYGSSDTQYF. CDR3 sequence (DNA): TGTGCCAGCAGTTACGGTTCCTCGGATACGCAGTATTTT.

The chain uses TRBV20-1 and TRBJ1-4; 7 bases map to TRBD1. This CDR3 spans 16 amino acids. CDR1 and CDR2 (germline): DFQATT, SNEGSKA (reference sequence). Unmatched junction bases numbered 19, after V lost 8 bases and J lost 7 bases. The CDR3: CSPTPVAGTAVEKLFF. The CDR3 coding sequence is TGCAGTCCGACTCCGGTGGCAGGGACAGCCGTTGAAAAACTGTTTTTT.

This clonotype was counted many times. V and J are TRBV5-1 and TRBJ2-4, with D perhaps TRBD1 (5 bases). Germline CDR1 reads SGHRS; CDR2 reads YFSETQ. The CDR3 has 15 amino acids. Between the trimmed V and J ends, which lost 4 bases and 0 bases, there was a span of 11 bases. The CDR3 DNA reads as TGCGCCAGCAGCGCGGACACTGTAGCCAAAAACATTCAGTACTTC. Translation gives CASSADTVAKNIQYF.

V is TRBV11-3 and J is TRBJ2-4, with 7 bases identical to TRBD1. The CDR3 covers 17 residues. Germline CDR1 SGHNT, CDR2 YENEEA. Germline trimming cut 5 bases from V and 3 bases from J; bases unmatched to any gene: 13. CDR3 DNA sequence: TGTGCCAGCAGCCCCAGGGGGTCAGGGGATTTCAAAAACATTCAGTACTTC. Protein: CASSPRGSGDFKNIQYF.

This clonotype was detected a few times. One base away lies a much larger clone, so this may be a sequencing read error. This chain uses TRBV12-3 or TRBV12-4 with TRBJ2-1; 8 bases align to TRBD2. The DNA end lines up better with TRBJ2-7; the J call may be wrong. This CDR3 is 15 amino acids long. The CDR3 nucleotides read TGTGCCAGCAGTTGGCAGCGGGGGCAATACAATGAGCAGTACTTC. This codes for CASSWQRGQYNEQYF.

Notes on this clonotype: An end of the junction does not agree with germline; a read error may underlie this. This sequence joins TRBV7-2 and TRBJ2-7, with 9 bases identical to TRBD1. The CDR3 runs to 16 residues. The V gene's germline CDR1 is SGHTA and CDR2 FQGNSA. The CDR3 spells CASSRSGPGQGGEQYF. CDR3 bases: TGCGCCAGCAGCAGGAGCGGACCGGGACAGGGTGGCGAGCAGTACTTC.

This clonotype was detected ten times or more. The chain uses TRBV9 and TRBJ2-3; 7 bases map to TRBD2. This CDR3 comprises 17 residues. Losses at the gene ends were 0 bases for V and 0 bases for J; bases not matched to a gene: 7. Germline V gene sequence: CDR1 SGDLS, CDR2 YYNGEE. The CDR3 nucleotides are TGTGCCAGCAGCGTAGCTGGGAGGGGACCTAGCACAGATACGCAGTATTTT. It codes for CASSVAGRGPSTDTQYF.

This clonotype has at least ten counts. The chain links TRBV2 to TRBJ2-7; no firm D call. The CDR3 sequence is 13 residues long. V was shortened by 7 bases and J by 0 bases, with 10 bases between the two germline ends. The germline CDR1 and CDR2 sequences are SNHLY and FYNNEI. For the CDR3, the DNA is TGTGCCAGCAATCCCCTAAGCTCCTACGAGCAGTACTTC. Amino acids: CASNPLSSYEQYF.

This clonotype was seen repeatedly, ten times or more. The J gene is TRBJ2-5, the V gene TRBV12-3 or TRBV12-4; unclear D gene. This CDR3 spans 13 amino acids. Trimming pared 3 bases from V and 0 bases from J, leaving 5 bases between. CDR3 residues: CASSFPNQETQYF. The CDR3, as DNA: TGTGCCAGCAGTTTTCCCAACCAAGAGACCCAGTACTTC.

Comments on this clonotype: One end of the junction fails to match germline, which may point to a read error. The V call is TRBV5-1, the J call TRBJ2-5; D gene unclear. This CDR3 has 11 amino acids. In germline, CDR1 is SGHRS, CDR2 YFSETQ. The CDR3 is CAGSQAETQYF. CDR3 bases: TGCGCCGGCAGCCAGGCGGAGACCCAGTACTTC. The full variable domain, completed using reference TRBV5-1 and TRBJ2-5, is KAGVTQTPRYLIKTRGQQVTLSCSPISGHRSVSWYQQTPGQGLQFLFEYFSETQRNKGNFPGRFSGRQFSNSRSEMNVSTLELGDSALYLCAGSQAETQYFGPGTRLLVL.

Only a few counts were recorded for this clonotype. The J gene is TRBJ1-6, the V gene TRBV7-6; 8 nucleotides match TRBD1. Trimming at V came to 5 bases and at J to 8 bases, leaving 8 bases not matched to a gene. Germline loops: CDR1 SGHVS, CDR2 FNYEAQ. The CDR3 length is 15 residues. In DNA, the CDR3 is TGTGCCAGCAGCCCCGTAGGACAGGGAGATTCACCCCTCCACTTT. This encodes CASSPVGQGDSPLHF. The variable domain in full, completed from reference TRBV7-6 and TRBJ1-6, reads GAGVSQSPRYKVTKRGQDVALRCDPISGHVSLYWYRQALGQGPEFLTYFNYEAQQDKSGLPNDRFSAERPEGSISTLTIQRTEQRDSAMYRCASSPVGQGDSPLHFGNGTRLTVT.

There are many counts of this clonotype. The chain has TRBV7-7 and TRBJ2-3, with D unclear. From germline, CDR1 is SSHAT and CDR2 FNYEAQ (reference sequence). Trimming took off 0 bases at V and 4 bases at J, with 5 bases between the two ends. CDR3 length equals 13 residues. The DNA for the CDR3 is TGTGCCAGCAGCTTAGCCGAAGCAGATACGCAGTATTTT. It specifies CASSLAEADTQYF.

In its sample, this clonotype was seen many times. The DNA for the CDR3 is TGTGCCAGCAGTTACTCAGGGACTAGCGGGGGGCGCTACGAGCAGTACTTC. Its translation: CASSYSGTSGGRYEQYF. This chain joins TRBV6-5 and TRBJ2-7; 15 nucleotides align to TRBD2. The CDR3 totals 17 residues. Trimming took 0 bases from V and 3 from J; bases not matched to a gene: 3. Germline CDR1 MNHEY, CDR2 SVGAGI.

This clonotype was observed many times. This chain connects TRBV7-7 to TRBJ2-1, with D possibly matching TRBD2 (5 bases). Germline loops: CDR1 SSHAT, CDR2 FNYEAQ (reference sequence). V dropped 5 bases and J dropped 1 base, with 12 bases sitting between them. The CDR3 totals 15 residues. CDR3 DNA: TGTGCCAGCAGCGCAGGTGGGAGTTCCTACAATGAGCAGTTCTTC. This gives the protein CASSAGGSSYNEQFF.

The chain uses TRBV20-1 and TRBJ2-5, with 10 bases that match TRBD2. V lost 6 bases and J lost 11; bases outside the gene matches: 12. From germline, CDR1 is DFQATT and CDR2 SNEGSKA (reference sequence). CDR3 length: 13 amino acids. The CDR3 region is CSASRATSGTQYF. The CDR3 DNA reads as TGCAGTGCGAGTCGAGCTACTAGCGGGACTCAGTACTTC.

The chain links TRBV20-1 to TRBJ2-1; no clear D gene. CDR3 size: 14 residues. The V and J ends lost 2 bases and 2 bases respectively, with 10 bases between them. Germline-derived CDR1 and CDR2 are DFQATT and SNEGSKA (reference sequence). The CDR3 here is CSARHPRTYNEQFF. The CDR3 DNA reads TGCAGTGCTAGACACCCCAGGACCTACAATGAGCAGTTCTTC.

The chain uses TRBV5-1 and TRBJ1-2, with D perhaps matching TRBD1 (6 bases). Germline V lookup: CDR1 SGHRS, CDR2 YFSETQ. The CDR3 spans 15 residues. The V end was cut by 4 bases, the J end by 7 bases, with 20 bases between. Written as DNA, the CDR3 is TGCGCCAGCAGCCTGGACGGGGGGCTCGGTATTGGCTACACCTTC. Residues: CASSLDGGLGIGYTF.

This clonotype was counted ten times or more. The rearrangement uses TRBV13 and TRBJ2-7; D perhaps matches TRBD2 (5 bases). Per the germline V gene, CDR1 is PRHDT and CDR2 is FYEKMQ (reference sequence). The CDR3 runs to 13 residues. Trimming stripped 4 bases from V and 7 bases from J, with 14 bases between. The CDR3 coding sequence is TGTGCCAGCAGCTCAAGAGGGAAAGGGGAGCAGTACTTC. This sequence encodes CASSSRGKGEQYF.

This clonotype was recorded many times. This chain joins TRBV7-2 and TRBJ2-3; no clear D. V was shortened by 4 bases and J by 0 bases, with 8 bases between the two germline ends. Germline CDR1 is SGHTA and CDR2 is FQGNSA. The CDR3 has 14 residues. The CDR3 loop reads CASSSLTSTDTQYF. The CDR3 bases are TGTGCCAGCAGCTCACTGACTAGCACAGATACGCAGTATTTT. The full variable domain, rest sourced from reference TRBV7-2 and TRBJ2-3, is GAGVSQSPSNKVTEKGKDVELRCDPISGHTALYWYRQSLGQGLEFLIYFQGNSAPDKSGLPSDRFSAERTGGSVSTLTIQRTQQEDSAVYLCASSSLTSTDTQYFGPGTRLTVL.

A few counts support this clonotype. The chain couples TRBV6-2 or TRBV6-3 to TRBJ2-7, with 8 bases aligning to TRBD1. The germline V gene encodes CDR1 MNHEY and CDR2 SVGEGT. V was pared by 2 bases and J by 1 base, with 7 bases of the junction left unmatched. This CDR3 comprises 16 residues. The CDR3 loop is CASSYNRQGASYEQYF. The CDR3 DNA follows: TGTGCCAGCAGTTACAATCGGCAGGGGGCTTCCTACGAGCAGTACTTC.

This clonotype was counted ten times or more. The gene calls are TRBV10-2 and TRBJ2-7, with 8 bases aligning to TRBD1. This CDR3 region has 16 residues. Germline V gene lookup returns CDR1 WSHSY and CDR2 SAAADI. J lost 2 bases, V lost 2 bases, and 8 bases had no gene match. The CDR3 coding sequence is TGCGCCAGCAGTGAGGGACAGGGTGACCCCCCCTACGAGCAGTACTTC. It codes for CASSEGQGDPPYEQYF.